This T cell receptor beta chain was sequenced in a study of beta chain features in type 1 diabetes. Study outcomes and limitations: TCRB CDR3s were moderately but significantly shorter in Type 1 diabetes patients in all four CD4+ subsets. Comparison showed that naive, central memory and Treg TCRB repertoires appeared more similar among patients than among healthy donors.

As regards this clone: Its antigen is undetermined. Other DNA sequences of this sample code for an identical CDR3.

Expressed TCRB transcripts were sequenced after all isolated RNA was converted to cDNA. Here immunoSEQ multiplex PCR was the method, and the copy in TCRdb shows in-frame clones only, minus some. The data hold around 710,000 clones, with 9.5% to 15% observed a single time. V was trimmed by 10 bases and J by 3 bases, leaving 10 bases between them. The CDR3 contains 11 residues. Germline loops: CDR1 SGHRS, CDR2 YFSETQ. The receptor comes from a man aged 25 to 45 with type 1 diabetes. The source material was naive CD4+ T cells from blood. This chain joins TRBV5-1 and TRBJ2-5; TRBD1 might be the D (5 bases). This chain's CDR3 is CASTGEETQYF. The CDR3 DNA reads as TGCGCCTCAACAGGTGAAGAGACCCAGTACTTC.